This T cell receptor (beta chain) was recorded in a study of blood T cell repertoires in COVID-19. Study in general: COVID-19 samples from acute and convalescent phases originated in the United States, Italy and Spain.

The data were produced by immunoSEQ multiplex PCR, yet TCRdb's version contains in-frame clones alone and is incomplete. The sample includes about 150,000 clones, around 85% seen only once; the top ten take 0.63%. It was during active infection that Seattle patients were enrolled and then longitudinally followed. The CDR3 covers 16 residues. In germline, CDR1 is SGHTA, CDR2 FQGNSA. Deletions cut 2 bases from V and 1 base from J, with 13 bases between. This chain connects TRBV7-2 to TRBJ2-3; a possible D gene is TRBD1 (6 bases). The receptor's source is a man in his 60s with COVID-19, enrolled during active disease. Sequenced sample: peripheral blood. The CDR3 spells CASSLQGRFGTDTQYF. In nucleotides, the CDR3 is TGTGCCAGCAGCTTACAGGGGCGCTTTGGCACAGATACGCAGTATTTT.